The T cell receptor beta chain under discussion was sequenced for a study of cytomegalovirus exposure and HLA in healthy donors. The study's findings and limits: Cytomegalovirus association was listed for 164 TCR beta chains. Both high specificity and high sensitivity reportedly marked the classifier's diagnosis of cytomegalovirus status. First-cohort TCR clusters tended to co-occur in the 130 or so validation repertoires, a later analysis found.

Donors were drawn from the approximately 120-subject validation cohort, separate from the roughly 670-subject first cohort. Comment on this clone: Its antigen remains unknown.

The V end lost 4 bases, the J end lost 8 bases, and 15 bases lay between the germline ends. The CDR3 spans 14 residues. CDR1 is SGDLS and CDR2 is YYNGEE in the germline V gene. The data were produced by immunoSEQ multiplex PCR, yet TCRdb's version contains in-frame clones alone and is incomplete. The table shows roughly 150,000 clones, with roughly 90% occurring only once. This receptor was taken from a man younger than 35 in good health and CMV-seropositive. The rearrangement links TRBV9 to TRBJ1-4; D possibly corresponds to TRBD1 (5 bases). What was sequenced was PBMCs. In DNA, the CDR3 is TGTGCCAGCAGCTCCAGGGACTTTGAGGAAAAACTGTTTTTT. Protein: CASSSRDFEEKLFF.